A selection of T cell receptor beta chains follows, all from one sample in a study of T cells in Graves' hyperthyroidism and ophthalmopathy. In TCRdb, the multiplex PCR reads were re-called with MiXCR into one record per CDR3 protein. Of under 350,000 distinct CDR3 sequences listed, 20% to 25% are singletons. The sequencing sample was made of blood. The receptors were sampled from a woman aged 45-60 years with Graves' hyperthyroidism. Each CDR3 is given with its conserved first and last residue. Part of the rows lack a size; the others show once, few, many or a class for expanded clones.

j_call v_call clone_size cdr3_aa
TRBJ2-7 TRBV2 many CASRTGGGEQYF
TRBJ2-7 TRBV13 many CASSLALQPGLGDTYEQYF
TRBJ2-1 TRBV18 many CASSTGLAGGNEQFF
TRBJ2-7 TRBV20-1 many CSARTGVEQYF
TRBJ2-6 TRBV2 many CASGSTGANVLTF
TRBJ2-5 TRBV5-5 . CASSLLGVGDQETQYF
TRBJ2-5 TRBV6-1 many CASSFSFPPAPGDF
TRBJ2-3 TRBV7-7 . CASSQTWSADTQYF
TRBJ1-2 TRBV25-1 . CASMGQSYGYTF
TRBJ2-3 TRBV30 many CAWSGRGDTQYF
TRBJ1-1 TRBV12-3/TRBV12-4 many CASSLTGAVNTEAFF
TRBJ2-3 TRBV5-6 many CASSFKRSGTDTQYF
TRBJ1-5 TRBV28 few CASRSSQPQHF
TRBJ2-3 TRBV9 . CASSVGGASTDTQYF
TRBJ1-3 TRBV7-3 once CASRQYREGGGNTIYF
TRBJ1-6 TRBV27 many CASRMTGGHSPLHF
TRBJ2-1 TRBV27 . CASAPREDEQFF
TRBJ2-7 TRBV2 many CASRRTGGTVYEQYF
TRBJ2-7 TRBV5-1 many CASSLTLGTGYEQYF
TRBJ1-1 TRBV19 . CASSISQGLMNTEAFF
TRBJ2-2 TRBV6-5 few CASSYTRAGELFF
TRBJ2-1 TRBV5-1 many CASSLQGSSYNEQFF
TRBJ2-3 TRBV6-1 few CATQLNGGTDTQYF
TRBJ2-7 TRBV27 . CASSVTGTGYEQYF
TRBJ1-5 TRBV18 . CASLEGLNQPQHF
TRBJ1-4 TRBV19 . CASRLAEKLFF
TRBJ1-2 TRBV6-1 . CASSLGPGTAYGYTF
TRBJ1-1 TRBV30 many CAWSVRTGTEAFF
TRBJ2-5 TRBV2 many CASSDKRGGKETQYF
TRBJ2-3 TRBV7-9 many CASRFGGTDTQYF
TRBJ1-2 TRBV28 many CASSLKNSYGYTF
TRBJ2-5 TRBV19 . CASSIQGGPQETQYF
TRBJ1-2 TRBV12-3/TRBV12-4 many CASSLAQGVYGYTF
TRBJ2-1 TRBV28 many CASSSLGGTRGQVAGGGSYNEQFF
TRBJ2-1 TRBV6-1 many CASSQNGNEQFF
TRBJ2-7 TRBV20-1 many CSAPRDNSYEQYF
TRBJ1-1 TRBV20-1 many CSALGYTEAFF
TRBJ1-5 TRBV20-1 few CSANRQGLNQPQHF
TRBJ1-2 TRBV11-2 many CASSLGQGARYTF
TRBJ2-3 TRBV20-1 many CSARDWGGADTQYF
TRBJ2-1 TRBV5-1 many CASSKVANEQFF
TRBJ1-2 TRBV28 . CASSVLGERDRLSKPNYGYTF
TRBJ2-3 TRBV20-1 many CSAAKIAGGLFTDTQYF
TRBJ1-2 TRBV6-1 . CASSETRTNYGYTF
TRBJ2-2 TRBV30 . CACQDTGELFF
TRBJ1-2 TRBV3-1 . CASSPLYGGADSYTF
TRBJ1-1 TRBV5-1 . CASSLGTVSTEAFF
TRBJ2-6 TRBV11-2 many CASSPAVSGANVLTF